This TCR beta chain was captured in a study of blood T cells in healthy people across ages. About the study: About one barcoded beta molecule per two T cells came from capture by template switching. The study, taken as a whole, reports: Roughly linearly, TCR beta diversity per million T cells fell as age increased.

A note on this clonotype: Its antigen is unidentified.

PCR was performed a second time for about 7 to 11 cycles using a sample-barcoded 5' primer and a J-beta primer mix. Every single cDNA molecule received a tag from a template-switch adaptor with 12 random nucleotides. A single record per CDR3 protein comes from TCRdb applying MiXCR to the 5' RACE reads. Counted here are hundreds of thousands of distinct CDR3 sequences, approximately 65% occurring once; the ten biggest clones make up roughly a quarter. Trimming left V 5 bases short and J 6 bases short, with 7 bases between. CDR1 is SGHTA and CDR2 is FQGNSA in the germline V gene. The CDR3 runs to 12 residues.

Sequences were obtained from blood. The source is a man aged 30 to 39 in good health. This sequence joins TRBV7-2 and TRBJ2-2; possibly TRBD2 for D (6 bases). This chain's CDR3 is CASSGDSGELFF. The CDR3 DNA sequence: TGTGCCAGCAGCGGGGACTCCGGGGAGCTGTTTTTT.